The source of this TCR beta chain is a study of T cell repertoires in cytomegalovirus infection. Study information: Signatures in public TCR beta sequences pointed to both CMV infection and matching HLA type.

Study results and limitations: Summed frequency of shared TCR beta families picked out CMV carriers who also had the relevant HLA. The response measured ex vivo was dominated by TCR beta clonotypes (HLA-C-restricted and CMV-specific).

MiXCR, run by TCRdb on the reads, gives a single entry per CDR3 protein. The sample consists of around 310,000 distinct CDR3 sequences, 17% of them appearing once. The V gene's germline CDR1 is SGHVT and CDR2 SQSDAQ. The CDR3 is made up of 14 amino acids. V lost 0 bases and J 9 bases, leaving 14 bases between the germline ends. Comment on this clonotype: Its antigen is unknown.

The chain carries TRBV7-4 and TRBJ1-1; the D gene is possibly TRBD1 (5 bases). The receptor's source is a human donor in good health (CMV status not recorded). Some clones in this sample may be carry-over from other donors' samples. Sequencing was carried out using PBMCs. CDR3 protein: CASSLAAGQQKAFF. The CDR3 region has the DNA TGTGCCAGCAGCTTAGCGGCGGGGCAGCAGAAAGCTTTCTTT.